Below, one TCR beta chain is given with its context. The sample comes from a study of blood T cell repertoires in COVID-19. Study details: Some COVID-19 samples were acute and others convalescent; all came from the United States, Italy and Spain. PBMCs, B-cell-depleted T cells, or T cells were the source of the cDNA or gDNA that made up the material.

Measured with immunoSEQ multiplex PCR; TCRdb has only the in-frame clones, and not every one. The data show 150,000 to 200,000 clones, roughly 83% seen once. Trimming removed 6 bases from V and 2 bases from J; junction bases left unmatched: 19. The CDR3 contains 19 residues. CDR1 and CDR2 from the germline V gene are SEHNR and FQNEAQ (reference sequence). Sequenced material: peripheral blood. The origin of this receptor is an elderly woman with active or convalescent COVID-19. The rearrangement joins TRBV7-9 to TRBJ2-7; 10 nucleotides match TRBD2. The CDR3 DNA follows: TGTGCCAGCAGTTCCACCAGGCTAGCGGGGGCCTCTTCAACCTACGAGCAGTACTTC. Its protein is CASSSTRLAGASSTYEQYF.